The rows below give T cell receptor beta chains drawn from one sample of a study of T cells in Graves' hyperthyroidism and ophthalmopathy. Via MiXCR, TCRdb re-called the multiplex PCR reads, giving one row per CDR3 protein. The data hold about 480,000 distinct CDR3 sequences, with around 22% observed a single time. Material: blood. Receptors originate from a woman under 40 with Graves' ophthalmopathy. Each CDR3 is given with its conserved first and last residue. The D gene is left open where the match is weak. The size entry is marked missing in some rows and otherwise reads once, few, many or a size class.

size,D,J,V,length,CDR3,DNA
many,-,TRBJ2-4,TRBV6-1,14,CASSPGTASSIQYF,TGTGCCAGCAGCCCAGGAACGGCTTCTAGCATTCAGTACTTC
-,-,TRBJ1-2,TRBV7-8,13,CASSPDVYYGYTF,TGTGCCAGCAGCCCGGACGTCTACTATGGCTACACCTTC
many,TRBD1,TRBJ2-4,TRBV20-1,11,CSAGQGNIQYF,TGCAGTGCTGGACAGGGTAACATTCAGTACTTC
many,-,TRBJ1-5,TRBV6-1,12,CASTLNQGSQHF,TGTGCCAGCACACTAAACCAGGGCTCCCAGCATTTT
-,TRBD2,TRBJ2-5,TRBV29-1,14,CSALQAGGYETQYF,TGCAGCGCCCTTCAAGCGGGAGGTTACGAGACCCAGTACTTC
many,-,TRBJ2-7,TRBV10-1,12,CASTLHSYEQYF,TGCGCCAGCACCCTCCACAGTTACGAGCAGTACTTC
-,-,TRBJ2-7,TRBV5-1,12,CASSLAFDEQYF,TGCGCCAGCAGCTTGGCCTTCGACGAGCAGTACTTC
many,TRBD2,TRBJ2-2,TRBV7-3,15,CASSYGLASTGELFF,TGTGCCAGCAGCTATGGACTAGCGAGCACCGGGGAGCTGTTTTTT
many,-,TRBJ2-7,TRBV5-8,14,CASSYLLLAYEQYF,TGTGCCAGCAGCTACCTACTGCTGGCCTACGAGCAGTACTTC
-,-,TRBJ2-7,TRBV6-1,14,CASSVKGLRNEQYF,TGTGCCAGCAGTGTGAAAGGGTTAAGGAACGAGCAGTACTTC
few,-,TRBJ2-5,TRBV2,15,CASSEPWGYQETQYF,TGTGCCAGCAGTGAACCGTGGGGGTACCAAGAGACCCAGTACTTC
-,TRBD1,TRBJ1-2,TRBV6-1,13,CASKNRGKEGYTF,TGTGCCAGCAAGAACAGGGGAAAAGAAGGCTACACCTTC
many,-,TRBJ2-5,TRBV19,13,CASSHGGRETQYF,TGTGCCAGTAGTCACGGGGGCCGGGAGACCCAGTACTTC
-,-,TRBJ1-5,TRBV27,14,CASSLTTSLQPQHF,TGTGCCAGCAGTTTAACCACGTCCCTACAGCCCCAGCATTTT
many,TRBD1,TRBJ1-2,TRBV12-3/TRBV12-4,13,CASSRGTGSGYTF,TGTGCCAGCAGTAGGGGGACAGGGAGTGGCTACACCTTC
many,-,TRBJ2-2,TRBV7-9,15,CASSLHEGRTGELFF,TGTGCCAGCAGCTTACACGAGGGGAGGACCGGGGAGCTGTTTTTT
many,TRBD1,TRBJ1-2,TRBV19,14,CASNLADRSYGYTF,TGTGCCAGTAACCTTGCGGACAGGAGCTATGGCTACACCTTC
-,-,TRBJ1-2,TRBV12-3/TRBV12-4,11,CASSFDTGYAF,TGTGCCAGCAGTTTTGACACTGGCTACGCCTTC
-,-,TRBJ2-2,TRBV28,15,CASSRPGFDTGELFF,TGTGCCAGCAGCCGCCCGGGGTTCGACACCGGGGAGCTGTTTTTT
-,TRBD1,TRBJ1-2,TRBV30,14,CAWSGDSPSGGYTF,TGTGCCTGGAGTGGGGACAGCCCCTCGGGTGGCTACACCTTC
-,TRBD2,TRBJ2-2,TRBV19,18,CASTPGTSGGANTGELFF,TGTGCCAGTACCCCCGGGACTAGCGGGGGGGCGAACACCGGGGAGCTGTTTTTT
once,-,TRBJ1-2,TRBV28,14,CASRTGGPLIGYTF,TGTGCCAGCAGGACGGGCGGGCCGTTGATTGGCTACACCTTC
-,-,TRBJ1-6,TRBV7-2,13,CASSPTWLQPLHF,TGTGCCAGCAGCCCAACATGGCTCCAACCCCTCCACTTT
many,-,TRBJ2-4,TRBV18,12,CASSPGLDIQYF,TGTGCCAGCTCACCAGGGTTGGACATTCAGTACTTC
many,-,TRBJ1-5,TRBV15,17,CATSSGEGTRRNQPQHF,TGTGCCACCAGCAGTGGGGAAGGGACTCGACGGAATCAGCCCCAGCATTTT
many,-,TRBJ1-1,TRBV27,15,CASSLSSTPGIEAFF,TGTGCCAGCAGTTTATCGAGTACCCCCGGAATTGAAGCTTTCTTT
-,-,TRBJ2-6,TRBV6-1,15,CASSQGDAGANVLTF,TGTGCCAGCAGCCAGGGCGACGCGGGGGCCAACGTCCTGACTTTC
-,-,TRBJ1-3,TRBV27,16,CASSPLHTPAVITIYF,TGTGCCAGCAGTCCCTTACATACGCCTGCTGTAATCACCATATATTTT
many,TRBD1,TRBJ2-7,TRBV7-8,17,CASSPGDEGQGAYEQYF,TGTGCCAGCAGCCCCGGGGATGAGGGACAGGGGGCCTACGAGCAGTACTTC
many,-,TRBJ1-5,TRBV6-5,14,CASRVDRSNQPQHF,TGTGCCAGCAGGGTGGACAGAAGTAATCAGCCCCAGCATTTT
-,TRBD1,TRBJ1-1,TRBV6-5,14,CASSYSGGGTEACF,TGTGCCAGCAGTTACTCAGGGGGCGGCACTGAAGCTTGCTTT
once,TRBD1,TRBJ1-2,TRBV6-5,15,CASSYDGDSGGGYTF,TGTGCCAGCAGTTACGACGGGGACAGCGGAGGTGGCTACACCTTC
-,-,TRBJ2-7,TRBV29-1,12,CSVADSRREQYF,TGCAGCGTTGCTGACAGCCGTAGGGAGCAGTACTTC
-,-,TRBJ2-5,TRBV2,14,CASSDLGVRETQYF,TGTGCCAGCAGTGATTTGGGGGTCCGAGAGACCCAGTACTTC
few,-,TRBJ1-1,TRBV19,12,CASSTWTAEAFF,TGTGCCAGTAGTACATGGACAGCTGAAGCTTTCTTT
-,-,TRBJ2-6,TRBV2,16,CASSAQGLSGANVLTF,TGCGCCAGCAGTGCTCAGGGTCTGTCTGGGGCCAACGTCCTGACTTTC
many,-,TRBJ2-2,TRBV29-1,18,CSVAGDSHHPDNTGELFF,TGCAGCGTTGCGGGGGACAGTCACCACCCCGATAACACCGGGGAGCTGTTTTTT
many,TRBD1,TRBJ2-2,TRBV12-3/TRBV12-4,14,CASSSGTVTGELFF,TGTGCCAGCAGTTCCGGGACAGTTACCGGGGAGCTGTTTTTT
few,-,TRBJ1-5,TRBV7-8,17,CASSLGKEWDLSQPQHF,TGTGCCAGCAGCTTAGGCAAGGAGTGGGATCTGAGTCAGCCCCAGCATTTT